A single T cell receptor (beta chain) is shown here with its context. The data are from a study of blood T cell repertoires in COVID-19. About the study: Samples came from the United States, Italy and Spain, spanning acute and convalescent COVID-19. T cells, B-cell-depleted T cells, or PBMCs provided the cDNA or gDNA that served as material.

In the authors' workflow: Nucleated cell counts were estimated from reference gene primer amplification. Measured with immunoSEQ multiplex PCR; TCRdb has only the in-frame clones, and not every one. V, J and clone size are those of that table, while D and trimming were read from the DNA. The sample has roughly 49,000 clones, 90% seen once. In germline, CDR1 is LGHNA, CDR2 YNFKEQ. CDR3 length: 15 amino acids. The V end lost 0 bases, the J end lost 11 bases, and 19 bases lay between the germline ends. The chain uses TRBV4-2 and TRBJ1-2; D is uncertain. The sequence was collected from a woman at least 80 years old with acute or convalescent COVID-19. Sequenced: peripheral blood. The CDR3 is CASSQDVGVQKVYTF. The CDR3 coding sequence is TGTGCCAGCAGCCAAGATGTCGGAGTCCAGAAAGTGTACACCTTC.